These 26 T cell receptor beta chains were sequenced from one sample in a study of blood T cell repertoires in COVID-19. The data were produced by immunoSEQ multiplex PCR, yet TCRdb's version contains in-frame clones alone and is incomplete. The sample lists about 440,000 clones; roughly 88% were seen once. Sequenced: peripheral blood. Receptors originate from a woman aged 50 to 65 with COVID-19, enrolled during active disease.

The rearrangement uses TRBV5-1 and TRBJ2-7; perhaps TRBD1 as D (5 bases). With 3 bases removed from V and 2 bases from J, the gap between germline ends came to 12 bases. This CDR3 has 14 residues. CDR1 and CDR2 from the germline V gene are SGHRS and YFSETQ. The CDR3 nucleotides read TGCGCCAGCAGCTGGGGCGACCGTGCCTACGAGCAGTACTTC. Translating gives CASSWGDRAYEQYF.

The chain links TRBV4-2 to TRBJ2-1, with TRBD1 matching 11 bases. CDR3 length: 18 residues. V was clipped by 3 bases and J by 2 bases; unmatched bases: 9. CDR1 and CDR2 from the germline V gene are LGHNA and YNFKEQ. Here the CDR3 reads CASSQSGGTGGPYNEQFF. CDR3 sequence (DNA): TGTGCCAGCAGCCAGAGTGGTGGGACAGGGGGGCCCTACAATGAGCAGTTCTTC.

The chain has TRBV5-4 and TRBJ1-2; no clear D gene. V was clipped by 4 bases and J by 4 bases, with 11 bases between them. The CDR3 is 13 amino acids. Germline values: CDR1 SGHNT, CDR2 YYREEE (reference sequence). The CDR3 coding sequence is TGTGCCAGCAGCCCCTCCATAGCCTATGGCTACACCTTC. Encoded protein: CASSPSIAYGYTF.

The CDR3 loop is CASSLSWAGEPVSNQPQHF. As DNA, the CDR3 is TGCGCCAGCAGCTTGAGTTGGGCAGGTGAGCCAGTTAGCAATCAGCCCCAGCATTTT. This sequence joins TRBV5-1 and TRBJ1-5; D not resolved. Germline loops: CDR1 SGHRS, CDR2 YFSETQ. The V and J ends lost 1 base and 0 bases respectively, with 20 bases between them. This CDR3 comprises 19 residues.

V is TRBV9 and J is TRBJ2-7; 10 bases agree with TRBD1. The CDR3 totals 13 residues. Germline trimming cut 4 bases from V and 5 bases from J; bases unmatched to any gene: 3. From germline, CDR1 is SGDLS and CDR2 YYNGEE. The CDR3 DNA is TGTGCCAGCAGCTCCGGGACAGGGGACGAGCAGTACTTC. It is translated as CASSSGTGDEQYF.

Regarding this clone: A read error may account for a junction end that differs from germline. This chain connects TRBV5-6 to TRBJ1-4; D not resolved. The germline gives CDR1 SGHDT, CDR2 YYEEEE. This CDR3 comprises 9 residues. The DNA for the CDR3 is TGTGCCAGCAGCCTTGTGCGGGTTTTT. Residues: CASSLVRVF.

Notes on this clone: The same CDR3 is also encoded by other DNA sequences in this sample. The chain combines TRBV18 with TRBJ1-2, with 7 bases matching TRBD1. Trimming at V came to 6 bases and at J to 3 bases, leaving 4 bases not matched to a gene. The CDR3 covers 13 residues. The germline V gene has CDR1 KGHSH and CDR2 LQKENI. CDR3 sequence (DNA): TGTGCCAGCTCTCCCGGACAGGACTATGGCTACACCTTC. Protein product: CASSPGQDYGYTF.

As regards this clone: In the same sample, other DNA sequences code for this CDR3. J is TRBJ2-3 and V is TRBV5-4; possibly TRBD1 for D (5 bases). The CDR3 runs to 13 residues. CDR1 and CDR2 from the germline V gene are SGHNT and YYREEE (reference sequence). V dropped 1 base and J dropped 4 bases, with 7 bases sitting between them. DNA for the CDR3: TGTGCCAGCAGCTTGCAGGGTTCAGATACGCAGTATTTT. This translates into CASSLQGSDTQYF.

CDR3 nucleotides: TGTGCCAGCAGCCGGGGACAGGGAGACACTGAAGCTTTCTTT. This sequence encodes CASSRGQGDTEAFF. The chain couples TRBV5-4 to TRBJ1-1; TRBD1 aligns across 9 bases. The CDR3 covers 14 residues. CDR1 and CDR2 (germline): SGHNT, YYREEE (reference sequence). Trimming at V came to 4 bases and at J to 3 bases, leaving 4 bases not matched to a gene.

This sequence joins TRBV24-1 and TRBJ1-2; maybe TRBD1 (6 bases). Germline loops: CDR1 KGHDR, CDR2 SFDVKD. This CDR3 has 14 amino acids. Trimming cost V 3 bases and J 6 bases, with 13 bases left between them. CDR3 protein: CATSDTGTRDGYTF. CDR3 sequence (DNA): TGTGCCACCAGTGATACAGGGACCCGAGATGGCTACACCTTC.

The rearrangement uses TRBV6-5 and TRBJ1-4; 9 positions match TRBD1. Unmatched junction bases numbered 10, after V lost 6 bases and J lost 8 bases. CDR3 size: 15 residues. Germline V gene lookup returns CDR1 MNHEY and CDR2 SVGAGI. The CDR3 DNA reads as TGTGCCAGCAGGGGACCGGGACAGGGTAGCGAAAAACTGTTTTTT. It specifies CASRGPGQGSEKLFF.

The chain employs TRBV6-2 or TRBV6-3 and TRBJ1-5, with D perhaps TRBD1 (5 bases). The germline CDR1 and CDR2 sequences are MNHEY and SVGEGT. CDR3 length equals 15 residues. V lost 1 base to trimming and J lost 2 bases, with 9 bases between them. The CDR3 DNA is TGTGCCAGCAGTTACTGGGGAGGGGGCAATCAGCCCCAGCATTTT. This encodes CASSYWGGGNQPQHF.

The CDR3 spells CASSHLETSTYEQYF. Written as DNA, the CDR3 is TGTGCCAGCAGCCATTTAGAGACTTCGACCTACGAGCAGTACTTC. The chain carries TRBV4-2 and TRBJ2-7; D is uncertain. Trimming left V 3 bases short and J 2 bases short, with 14 bases between. CDR3 size: 15 residues. Germline V CDR1 and CDR2: LGHNA, YNFKEQ.

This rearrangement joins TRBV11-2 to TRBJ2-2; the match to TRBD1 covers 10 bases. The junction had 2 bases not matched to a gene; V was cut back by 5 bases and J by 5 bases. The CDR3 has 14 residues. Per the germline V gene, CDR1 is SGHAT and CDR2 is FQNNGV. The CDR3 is CASSLGQGTGELFF. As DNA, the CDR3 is TGTGCCAGCAGCCTGGGACAGGGGACCGGGGAGCTGTTTTTT.

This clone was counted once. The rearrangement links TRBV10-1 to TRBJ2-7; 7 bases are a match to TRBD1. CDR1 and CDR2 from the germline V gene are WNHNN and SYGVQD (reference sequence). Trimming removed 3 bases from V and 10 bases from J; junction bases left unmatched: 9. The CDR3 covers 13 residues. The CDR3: CASSDPGQREQYF. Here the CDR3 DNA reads TGCGCCAGCAGTGACCCGGGACAGCGTGAACAGTACTTC.

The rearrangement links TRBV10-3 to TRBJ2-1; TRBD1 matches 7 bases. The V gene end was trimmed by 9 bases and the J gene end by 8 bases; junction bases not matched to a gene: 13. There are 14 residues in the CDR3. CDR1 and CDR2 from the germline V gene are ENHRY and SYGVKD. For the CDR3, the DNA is TGTGCCATGGGGGTCCGGGACAGAGGTGATGAGCAGTTCTTC. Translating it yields CAMGVRDRGDEQFF.

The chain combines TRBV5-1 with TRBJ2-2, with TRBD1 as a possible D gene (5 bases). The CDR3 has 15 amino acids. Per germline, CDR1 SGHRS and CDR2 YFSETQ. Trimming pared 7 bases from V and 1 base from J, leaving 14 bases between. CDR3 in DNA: TGCGCCAGCGCCTTAGGACATAGGAACACCGGGGAGCTGTTTTTT. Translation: CASALGHRNTGELFF. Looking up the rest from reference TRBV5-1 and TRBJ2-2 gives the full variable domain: KAGVTQTPRYLIKTRGQQVTLSCSPISGHRSVSWYQQTPGQGLQFLFEYFSETQRNKGNFPGRFSGRQFSNSRSEMNVSTLELGDSALYLCASALGHRNTGELFFGEGSRLTVL.

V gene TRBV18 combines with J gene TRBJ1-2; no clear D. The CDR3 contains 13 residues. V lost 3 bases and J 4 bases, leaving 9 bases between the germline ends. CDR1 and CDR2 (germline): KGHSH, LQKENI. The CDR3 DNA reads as TGTGCCAGCTCACCGGAGAGGGCCTATGGCTACACCTTC. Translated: CASSPERAYGYTF. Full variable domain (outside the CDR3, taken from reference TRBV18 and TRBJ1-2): NAGVMQNPRHLVRRRGQEARLRCSPMKGHSHVYWYRQLPEEGLKFMVYLQKENIIDESGMPKERFSAEFPKEGPSILRIQQVVRGDSAAYFCASSPERAYGYTFGSGTRLTVV.

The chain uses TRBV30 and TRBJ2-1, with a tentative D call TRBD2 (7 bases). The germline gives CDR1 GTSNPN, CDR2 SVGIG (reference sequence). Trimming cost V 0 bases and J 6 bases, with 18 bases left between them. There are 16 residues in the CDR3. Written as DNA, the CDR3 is TGTGCCTGGAGTGTACGGGGGCTAGCGGAGACCAATGAGCAGTTCTTC. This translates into CAWSVRGLAETNEQFF. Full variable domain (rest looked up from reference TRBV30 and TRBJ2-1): SQTIHQWPATLVQPVGSPLSLECTVEGTSNPNLYWYRQAAGRGLQLLFYSVGIGQISSEVPQNLSASRPQDRQFILSSKKLLLSDSGFYLCAWSVRGLAETNEQFFGPGTRLTVL.

CDR3 protein: CASSLTNQPQHF. The CDR3 nucleotides are TGTGCCAGCAGTTTGACTAATCAGCCCCAGCATTTT. The chain is built from TRBV6-5 and TRBJ1-5; no clear D. The germline V gene encodes CDR1 MNHEY and CDR2 SVGAGI. Deletions cut 4 bases from V and 4 bases from J, with 5 bases between. The CDR3 extends over 12 amino acids.

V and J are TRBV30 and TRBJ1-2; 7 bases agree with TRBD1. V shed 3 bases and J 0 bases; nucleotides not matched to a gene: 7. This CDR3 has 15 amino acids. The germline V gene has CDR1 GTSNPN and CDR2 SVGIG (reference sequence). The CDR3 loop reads CAWSQTGVPNYGYTF. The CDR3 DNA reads TGTGCCTGGAGCCAAACAGGGGTCCCTAACTATGGCTACACCTTC.

CDR3 nucleotide sequence: TGTGCCACCCACAGGAACACCGGGGAGCTGTTTTTT. Translation gives CATHRNTGELFF. The rearrangement joins TRBV6-5 to TRBJ2-2; unclear D gene. V was trimmed by 10 bases and J by 1 base, leaving 7 bases between them. The CDR3 contains 12 residues. Germline CDR1 is MNHEY and CDR2 is SVGAGI.

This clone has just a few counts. The chain's CDR3 is CASSLYGVGSTDTQYF. In DNA, the CDR3 is TGTGCCAGCTCCCTTTACGGGGTTGGGTCCACAGATACGCAGTATTTT. V and J are TRBV28 and TRBJ2-3; possibly TRBD2 for D (5 bases). V shed 8 bases and J shed 2 bases, with 20 bases lying between them. CDR3 size: 16 residues. Per the germline V gene, CDR1 is MDHEN and CDR2 is SYDVKM.

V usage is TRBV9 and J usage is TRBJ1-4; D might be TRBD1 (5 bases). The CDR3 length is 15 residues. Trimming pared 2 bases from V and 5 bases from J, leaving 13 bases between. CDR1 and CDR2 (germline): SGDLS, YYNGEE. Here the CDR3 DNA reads TGTGCCAGCAGCGTGAATCCTGGGGCCAATGAAAAACTGTTTTTT. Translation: CASSVNPGANEKLFF.

In DNA, the CDR3 is TGCGCCAGCAGTTCTGGACAAACACTGTTTTTT. Translated: CASSSGQTLFF. This chain links TRBV5-1 with TRBJ1-4; a possible D gene is TRBD1 (5 bases). Looked up from germline, CDR1 is SGHRS and CDR2 is YFSETQ. Trimming stripped 5 bases from V and 13 bases from J, with 12 bases between. CDR3 size: 11 residues.

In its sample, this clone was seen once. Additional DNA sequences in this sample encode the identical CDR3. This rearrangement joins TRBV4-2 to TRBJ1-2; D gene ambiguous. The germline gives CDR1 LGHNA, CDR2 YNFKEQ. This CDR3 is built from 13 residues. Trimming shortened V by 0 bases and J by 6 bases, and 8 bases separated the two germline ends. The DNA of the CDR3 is TGTGCCAGCAGCCAAGATAGCGGTAATGGCTACACCTTC. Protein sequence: CASSQDSGNGYTF.